This passage covers 6 T cell receptor beta chains from one sample sequenced in a study of regulatory T cells in long-lasting Graves disease. The time point was: persistent/refractory GD, antithyroid drugs over 5 years with positive TRAb. The authors made the TCR library using RNA they extracted from PBMCs. Investigators prepared the TCR beta libraries by applying iRepertoire HTBI primers and Arm-PCR of CDR3 regions. TCRdb re-called the multiplex PCR reads with MiXCR, one entry per CDR3 protein. The data contain some 280,000 distinct CDR3 sequences, more than 20% of them seen just once; the ten biggest clones take up more than 50%. Specimen: peripheral blood mononuclear cells (PBMCs), collected when the disease was refractory, from a patient treated with antithyroid drugs. The receptors stem from a female donor with Graves disease.

The chain employs TRBV4-1 and TRBJ1-2; D gene unclear. This CDR3 spans 17 amino acids. Germline assignment: CDR1 MGHRA and CDR2 YSYEKL. V was trimmed by 5 bases and J by 0 bases, leaving 19 bases between them. CDR3 loop: CASSKGPQAHPNYGYTF. CDR3 DNA sequence: TGCGCCAGCAGCAAGGGCCCTCAGGCACACCCTAACTATGGCTACACCTTC.

There are many counts of this clonotype. The rearrangement links TRBV11-2 to TRBJ1-1; D call uncertain. The germline V gene has CDR1 SGHAT and CDR2 FQNNGV. The CDR3 runs 14 residues. Trimming cost V 3 bases and J 4 bases, with 12 bases left between them. DNA for the CDR3: TGTGCCAGCAGCTTTAACCCTCGTCCCACTGAAGCTTTCTTT. As protein: CASSFNPRPTEAFF.

The chain couples TRBV9 to TRBJ1-3; TRBD1 is a possible D gene (5 bases). The germline V gene encodes CDR1 SGDLS and CDR2 YYNGEE. Trimming cost V 6 bases and J 4 bases, with 14 bases left between them. The CDR3 runs 14 residues. CDR3 region: CASTVGVDGNTIYF. In nucleotides, the CDR3 is TGTGCCAGCACCGTGGGGGTGGACGGAAACACCATATATTTT. The variable domain in full, completed from reference TRBV9 and TRBJ1-3, reads DSGVTQTPKHLITATGQRVTLRCSPRSGDLSVYWYQQSLDQGLQFLIQYYNGEERAKGNILERFSAQQFPDLHSELNLSSLELGDSALYFCASTVGVDGNTIYFGEGSWLTVV.

The chain uses TRBV28 and TRBJ2-3; D remains ambiguous. This CDR3 region has 13 residues. V gave up 7 bases and J gave up 8 bases, with 16 bases separating them. The V gene's germline CDR1 is MDHEN and CDR2 SYDVKM. CDR3 protein: CASTGGAAPTQYF. In DNA form, the CDR3 reads TGTGCCAGCACAGGTGGCGCAGCCCCTACGCAGTATTTT.

This clonotype was seen more than once but under ten times. V gene TRBV4-3 combines with J gene TRBJ2-7, with D possibly TRBD1 on 6 matching bases. The CDR3 is made up of 15 amino acids. Germline V gene lookup returns CDR1 LGHNA and CDR2 YSLEER. Deletions cut 0 bases from V and 3 bases from J, with 12 bases between. Written as DNA, the CDR3 is TGCGCCAGCAGCCAAGATCGGGACATTCGCTACGAGCAGTACTTC. It specifies CASSQDRDIRYEQYF.

This clonotype was picked up many times. The DNA of the CDR3 is TGTGCCAGCAGCCAGGTTACTAACTATGGCTACACCTTC. As protein: CASSQVTNYGYTF. The V and J genes are TRBV3-1 and TRBJ1-2; D call uncertain. V lost 3 bases and J lost 0, with 5 bases in between. This CDR3 spans 13 amino acids. Germline values: CDR1 LGHDT, CDR2 YNNKEL (reference sequence).